The 32 T cell receptor beta chains in this list originate from one sample, sequenced in a study of T-cell memory formation after mild COVID-19 (dated by TCRdb to the early 2020s). The protocol used for the library was 5' RACE. TCRdb names Illumina NovaSeq 6000 as the instrument used. In-frame beta chains were kept once TCRdb had trimmed the public reads at Q25 with fastp and called clones with MiXCR. Rows merge per CDR3 protein into single entries with the most common DNA and genes. The sample yields 250,000 to 300,000 distinct CDR3 sequences; approximately 16% were counted once. Jointly, the top ten make up 22% of the sample. The material sequenced was PBMCs or a T cell subset sorted from them (not recorded which). The receptors were gathered from a man younger than 30 who had mild COVID-19 (a few samples of this study predate the infection). The sample titles of this study are shuffled in the database, so cell type and time point are left out; the donor was told from shared clones.

This clonotype was counted only a few times. The chain combines TRBV27 with TRBJ2-5; D is unclear. Germline CDR1 and CDR2: MNHEY and SMNVEV (reference sequence). Trimming pared 5 bases from V and 5 bases from J, leaving 18 bases between. The CDR3 is 15 residues long. CDR3 sequence (DNA): TGTGCCAGCAGTCCATCCCCGGCCTTTACTGAGACCCAGTACTTC. This sequence encodes CASSPSPAFTETQYF.

The chain carries TRBV20-1 and TRBJ2-2; possible D gene TRBD2, 5 bases. Trimming cost V 7 bases and J 2 bases, with 11 bases left between them. Germline V CDR1 and CDR2: DFQATT, SNEGSKA (reference sequence). CDR3 length equals 13 residues. DNA for the CDR3: TGCAGTGTAGGCGGGCCTAACACCGGGGAGCTGTTTTTT. Translation: CSVGGPNTGELFF.

Only a few counts were recorded for this clonotype. This chain uses TRBV4-1 with TRBJ2-5; 10 nucleotides align to TRBD1. The CDR3 is 15 residues long. The J segment lost 5 bases and the V segment lost 1 base, leaving 4 bases of the junction unmatched. Germline CDR1 and CDR2: MGHRA and YSYEKL. CDR3 DNA sequence: TGCGCCAGCAGCCAAGTGGGACAGGGGCTTGAGACCCAGTACTTC. Protein: CASSQVGQGLETQYF.

The chain carries TRBV12-3 or TRBV12-4 and TRBJ1-4; D unresolved. CDR3 length: 13 amino acids. V lost 1 base, J lost 11 bases, and 11 bases lay in between. The CDR3 nucleotides are TGTGCCAGCAGTTTAGGTTTCGGGCAGAAACTGTTTTTT. This encodes CASSLGFGQKLFF.

This clonotype has a handful of counts. The chain carries TRBV12-3 or TRBV12-4 and TRBJ2-7; no definite D call. V gave up 10 bases and J gave up 3 bases, with 10 bases separating them. This CDR3 comprises 11 residues. CDR3 residues: CATSWGYEQYF. The CDR3 DNA reads as TGTGCCACCTCTTGGGGCTACGAGCAGTACTTC.

The chain joins TRBV12-3 or TRBV12-4 to TRBJ1-1; D perhaps matches TRBD1 (5 bases). Trimming removed 7 bases from V and 1 base from J, with 22 bases in between. The CDR3 totals 17 residues. The CDR3 is CASIHWVFGGGNTEAFF. CDR3 in DNA: TGTGCCAGCATTCATTGGGTGTTTGGGGGGGGGAACACTGAAGCTTTCTTT.

This clonotype was recorded a few times. This chain uses TRBV18 with TRBJ2-7; 11 bases map to TRBD1. Trimming removed 2 bases from V and 6 bases from J; junction bases left unmatched: 6. Germline assignment: CDR1 KGHSH and CDR2 LQKENI. CDR3 length: 15 residues. CDR3 in amino acids: CASSPSGQGDLEQYF. CDR3 DNA: TGTGCCAGCTCACCATCGGGACAGGGGGATCTCGAGCAGTACTTC. Based on the CDR3 plus reference TRBV18 and TRBJ2-7, the full variable domain is NAGVMQNPRHLVRRRGQEARLRCSPMKGHSHVYWYRQLPEEGLKFMVYLQKENIIDESGMPKERFSAEFPKEGPSILRIQQVVRGDSAAYFCASSPSGQGDLEQYFGPGTRLTVT.

This chain joins TRBV7-2 and TRBJ2-3, with D possibly TRBD1 on 6 matching bases. V was cut by 3 bases and J by 1 base, with 11 bases left in between. There are 15 residues in the CDR3. The V gene's germline CDR1 is SGHTA and CDR2 FQGNSA. CDR3 in DNA: TGTGCCAGCAGCTTTAGGACAGCGGGCACAGATACGCAGTATTTT. This translates into CASSFRTAGTDTQYF.

This clonotype came up a few times. The chain links TRBV5-1 to TRBJ1-2; a weak D match, TRBD1 (6 bases). The CDR3 loop spans 18 amino acids. Between the trimmed V and J ends, which lost 0 bases and 3 bases, there was a span of 21 bases. CDR1 is SGHRS and CDR2 is YFSETQ in the germline V gene. CDR3 sequence (DNA): TGCGCCAGCAGCTTGGTCTTCAGGGGATCTCCCTTGGACTATGGCTACACCTTC. Translating it yields CASSLVFRGSPLDYGYTF.

This chain joins TRBV20-1 and TRBJ2-5; 12 bases are shared with TRBD2. There are 15 residues in the CDR3. Unmatched junction bases numbered 3, after V lost 0 bases and J lost 4 bases. The germline V gene has CDR1 DFQATT and CDR2 SNEGSKA (reference sequence). CDR3 sequence (DNA): TGCAGTGCTAGAGATTTGACTAGCGGGGGAGAGACCCAGTACTTC. As protein: CSARDLTSGGETQYF.

This clonotype showed up many times. V usage is TRBV12-3 or TRBV12-4 and J usage is TRBJ1-2; no clear D. CDR3 length: 13 amino acids. V was clipped by 5 bases and J by 8 bases, with 15 bases between them. CDR3 in amino acids: CASSPRGAWGYTF. In DNA form, the CDR3 reads TGTGCCAGCAGTCCTCGGGGAGCCTGGGGCTACACCTTC.

This chain connects TRBV20-1 to TRBJ1-2, with D unclear. Trimming took 5 bases from V and 8 from J, leaving 12 bases between them. CDR1 is DFQATT, CDR2 SNEGSKA, per germline (reference sequence). CDR3 length equals 11 residues. CDR3 sequence reads: CSAAVSLGYTF. CDR3 coding DNA: TGCAGTGCTGCCGTGTCGCTCGGCTACACCTTC.

This clonotype has a count of ten or more. This chain links TRBV7-8 with TRBJ1-5; 8 positions agree with TRBD1. Germline V lookup: CDR1 SGHVS, CDR2 FQNEAQ. V gave up 5 bases and J gave up 5 bases; unmatched junction bases: 11. The CDR3 is made up of 16 amino acids. The CDR3 DNA reads TGTGCCAGCAGCCAGGGGGCCGCCAGACCGGATCAGCCCCAGCATTTT. Its protein is CASSQGAARPDQPQHF.

This chain links TRBV29-1 with TRBJ1-5; the D is unclear. Germline V lookup: CDR1 SQVTM, CDR2 ANQGSEA. Trimming cost V 4 bases and J 0 bases, with 4 bases left between them. The CDR3 totals 12 residues. The CDR3 DNA reads as TGCAGCGTTGGCTATAGCAATCAGCCCCAGCATTTT. This sequence encodes CSVGYSNQPQHF.

In its sample, this clonotype was seen a few times. The chain recombines TRBV7-3 with TRBJ2-2, with TRBD2 matching over 9 bases. With 2 bases clipped from V and 4 bases from J, the junction kept 2 bases outside the gene matches. Germline V gene sequence: CDR1 SGHTA, CDR2 FQGTGA. This CDR3 spans 15 amino acids. CDR3 amino acids: CASSLAGGITGELFF. As DNA, the CDR3 is TGTGCCAGCAGCTTAGCGGGGGGGATCACCGGGGAGCTGTTTTTT.

This clonotype came up many times. The genes are TRBV7-3 and TRBJ1-5, with a possible D match to TRBD1 (6 bases). Per the germline V gene, CDR1 is SGHTA and CDR2 is FQGTGA. The CDR3 contains 14 residues. V lost 2 bases and J 7 bases, leaving 12 bases between the germline ends. CDR3: CASSLGGPGQPQHF. The DNA of the CDR3 is TGTGCCAGCAGCTTAGGGGGGCCGGGACAGCCCCAGCATTTT.

The chain joins TRBV28 to TRBJ2-3; TRBD2 matches at 10 bases. J was trimmed by 5 bases and V by 6 bases; bases with no gene match: 14. Germline V CDR1 and CDR2: MDHEN, SYDVKM. This CDR3 spans 17 amino acids. The CDR3 region is CASRVWKLAGIGDTQYF. CDR3 sequence (DNA): TGTGCCAGCAGGGTATGGAAACTAGCGGGGATTGGAGATACGCAGTATTTT.

The chain uses TRBV5-1 and TRBJ1-1; D is ambiguous. Trimming removed 7 bases at V and 1 base at J, with 20 bases between. The CDR3 is 16 residues long. The germline CDR1 and CDR2 sequences are SGHRS and YFSETQ. CDR3 region: CASYNGRHTSNTEAFF. CDR3 nucleotide sequence: TGCGCCAGCTATAACGGCAGGCATACCTCGAACACTGAAGCTTTCTTT.

This clonotype was counted a few times. The chain links TRBV4-1 to TRBJ2-7, with 8 bases lining up with TRBD1. Per germline, CDR1 MGHRA and CDR2 YSYEKL. The CDR3 spans 16 residues. The trim removed 3 bases at V and 0 bases at J, leaving 7 bases unmatched. The CDR3 sequence: CASSHSPGTGSYEQYF. The CDR3 coding sequence is TGCGCCAGCAGCCATTCCCCCGGGACAGGCTCCTACGAGCAGTACTTC.

The chain joins TRBV29-1 to TRBJ2-5; D ambiguous. CDR3 length: 12 amino acids. The germline CDR1 and CDR2 sequences are SQVTM and ANQGSEA. With 0 bases removed from V and 4 bases from J, the gap between germline ends came to 6 bases. The CDR3 sequence: CSVEELGETQYF. CDR3 bases: TGCAGCGTTGAAGAACTGGGAGAGACCCAGTACTTC.

This clonotype came up many times. The gene calls are TRBV20-1 and TRBJ2-1; D could derive from TRBD1 or TRBD2 (5 bases each). Germline loops: CDR1 DFQATT, CDR2 SNEGSKA (reference sequence). CDR3 length: 17 residues. V dropped 2 bases and J dropped 7 bases, with 24 bases sitting between them. CDR3 sequence: CSARYGGGYLNYNEQFF. For the CDR3, the DNA is TGCAGTGCTAGATATGGGGGTGGTTACCTAAACTATAATGAGCAGTTCTTC.

This clonotype was counted only a few times. This chain uses TRBV5-4 with TRBJ1-1; D uncertain. The V gene's germline CDR1 is SGHNT and CDR2 YYREEE (reference sequence). CDR3 size: 14 residues. V gave up 6 bases and J gave up 4 bases, with 16 bases separating them. The CDR3, as DNA: TGTGCCAGCAACTCCGCGAGGGAGAGCACTGAAGCTTTCTTT. Translation: CASNSARESTEAFF.

V gene TRBV25-1 combines with J gene TRBJ2-1; no definite D call. The CDR3 has 12 amino acids. Germline loops: CDR1 MGHDK, CDR2 SYGVNS. Trimming shortened V by 4 bases and J by 3 bases, and 4 bases separated the two germline ends. The chain's CDR3 is CASSGHYNEQFF. The DNA of the CDR3 is TGTGCCAGCAGTGGGCACTACAATGAGCAGTTCTTC.

The chain couples TRBV6-2 or TRBV6-3 to TRBJ2-3; 7 bases align to TRBD1. V shed 5 bases, J shed 12 bases, and the junction held 11 bases outside the gene matches. Per the germline V gene, CDR1 is MNHEY and CDR2 is SVGEGT. The CDR3 runs 13 residues. CDR3 DNA sequence: TGTGCCAGCAGTAGGAAAGGGGGCTCGGGACAGTATTTT. Its translation is CASSRKGGSGQYF.

Ten or more counts support this clonotype. The J gene is TRBJ1-5, the V gene TRBV10-3; possibly TRBD1 for D (5 bases). Trimming pared 5 bases from V and 6 bases from J, leaving 14 bases between. The CDR3 spans 14 residues. Germline-derived CDR1 and CDR2 are ENHRY and SYGVKD. CDR3 loop: CAISQGATGQPQHF. The CDR3 nucleotides read TGTGCCATCAGTCAGGGAGCTACCGGTCAGCCCCAGCATTTT.

This clonotype occurred a few times. V usage is TRBV11-2 and J usage is TRBJ1-2; no firm D call. Trimming cost V 5 bases and J 0 bases, with 7 bases left between them. The CDR3 is 13 amino acids. The V gene's germline CDR1 is SGHAT and CDR2 FQNNGV. The CDR3 is CASSITANYGYTF. Written as DNA, the CDR3 is TGTGCCAGCAGCATAACAGCTAACTATGGCTACACCTTC.

This clonotype showed up just a few times. V gene TRBV4-3 combines with J gene TRBJ2-2, with D uncertain. The V end lost 2 bases, the J end lost 7 bases, and 23 bases lay between the germline ends. CDR3 length: 18 amino acids. CDR1 LGHNA and CDR2 YSLEER come from the germline V gene. CDR3 sequence reads: CASSQRRRPSYGGGELFF. The CDR3, as DNA: TGCGCCAGCAGCCAACGGCGGAGACCTAGTTATGGTGGCGGGGAGCTGTTTTTT.

The rearrangement uses TRBV3-2 and TRBJ2-3; TRBD1, the table's D call, was not compared with the DNA. TRBV3-2 is given as a pseudogene. The CDR3 totals 17 residues. Here the CDR3 DNA reads TGTGCCAGCAGCCAAGGGGAACAGGGAAAAAGCACAGATACGCAGTATTTT. Its protein is CASSQGEQGKSTDTQYF.

The chain has TRBV16 and TRBJ2-3; D gene unclear. Germline loops: CDR1 KGHSY, CDR2 FQNENV. The V gene lost 1 base and the J gene lost 2 bases, with 10 bases spanning the gap. The CDR3 has 15 residues. The CDR3 DNA follows: TGTGCCAGCAGCCAATTGTGGTCGAACACAGATACGCAGTATTTT. Its translation is CASSQLWSNTDTQYF.

This clonotype was detected only a few times. The J gene is TRBJ1-1, the V gene TRBV20-1; D may be TRBD1 (5 bases). This CDR3 contains 16 residues. Germline V gene lookup returns CDR1 DFQATT and CDR2 SNEGSKA (reference sequence). V lost 0 bases to trimming and J lost 4 bases, with 18 bases between them. The CDR3 spells CSARDPRWGSVTEAFF. The CDR3 nucleotides read TGCAGTGCTAGAGACCCCCGTTGGGGGTCGGTCACTGAAGCTTTCTTT.

The chain employs TRBV20-1 and TRBJ2-7; D gene uncertain. Looked up from germline, CDR1 is DFQATT and CDR2 is SNEGSKA (reference sequence). Trimming took 1 base from V and 1 from J, leaving 5 bases between them. This CDR3 contains 12 residues. The CDR3 DNA sequence: TGCAGTGCTAGAGGGGATTCCTACGAGCAGTACTTC. As protein: CSARGDSYEQYF.

The rearrangement links TRBV6-5 to TRBJ2-3; D unclear. The CDR3 length is 14 residues. V lost 2 bases to trimming and J lost 6 bases, with 12 bases between them. CDR1 MNHEY and CDR2 SVGAGI come from the germline V gene. The CDR3 bases are TGTGCCAGCAGTTACCGGGCCACTCGGGATACGCAGTATTTT. It encodes CASSYRATRDTQYF.